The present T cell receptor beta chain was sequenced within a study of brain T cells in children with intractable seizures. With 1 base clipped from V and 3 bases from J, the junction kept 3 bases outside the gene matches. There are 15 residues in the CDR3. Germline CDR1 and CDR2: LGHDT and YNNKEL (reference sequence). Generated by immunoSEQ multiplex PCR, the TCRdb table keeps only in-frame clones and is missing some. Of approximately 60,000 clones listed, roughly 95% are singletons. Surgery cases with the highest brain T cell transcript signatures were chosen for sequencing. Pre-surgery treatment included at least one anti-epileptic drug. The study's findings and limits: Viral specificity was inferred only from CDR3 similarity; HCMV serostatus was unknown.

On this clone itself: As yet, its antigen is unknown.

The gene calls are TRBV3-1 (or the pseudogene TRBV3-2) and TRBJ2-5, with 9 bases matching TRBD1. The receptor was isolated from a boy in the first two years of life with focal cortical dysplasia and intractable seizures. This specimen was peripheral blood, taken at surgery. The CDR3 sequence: CASSQVRTGEETQYF. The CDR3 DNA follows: TGTGCCAGCAGCCAAGTAAGGACAGGGGAAGAGACCCAGTACTTC.